These 2 T cell receptor beta chains originate from one sample sequenced in a study of cytomegalovirus exposure and HLA in healthy donors. The table came from immunoSEQ multiplex PCR; TCRdb's copy has only in-frame clones and leaves some out. Of 150,000 to 200,000 clones in the sample, approximately 80% are singletons; the top ten hold about 2.3%. The specimen was PBMCs. The origin of the receptors is a man aged 30 to 45 in good health and CMV-seropositive.

This clone is a singleton in its sample. The chain is built from TRBV27 and TRBJ2-4; 8 nucleotides line up with TRBD1. CDR3 length equals 15 residues. CDR1 is MNHEY and CDR2 is SMNVEV in the germline V gene (reference sequence). V lost 0 bases and J lost 6; bases outside the gene matches: 4. DNA of the CDR3: TGTGCCAGCAGTTTATCCGTCGACAGGGGAAACATTCAGTACTTC. Its protein product is CASSLSVDRGNIQYF.

The chain has TRBV5-1 and TRBJ2-3; no definite D call. The CDR3 has 14 amino acids. Germline-derived CDR1 and CDR2 are SGHRS and YFSETQ. V was pared by 0 bases and J by 6 bases, with 11 bases between. The CDR3 protein is CASSLALDRDTQYF. The CDR3 coding sequence is TGCGCCAGCAGCTTGGCGCTAGATCGGGATACGCAGTATTTT.